The clone carrying this T cell receptor (beta chain) turned up a few times. A sample-barcoded 5' primer and a J-beta primer mix were used in a second PCR of roughly 7 to 11 cycles. TCRdb re-derived calls from the 5' RACE reads in MiXCR, one entry per CDR3 protein. The data contain some 800,000 distinct CDR3 sequences, approximately 48% of them singletons. The data stem from a study of blood T cells in healthy people across ages. The germline V and J ends were trimmed by 8 bases and 12 bases, with 5 bases remaining between them. The CDR3 extends over 8 amino acids. Germline CDR1 LGHNA, CDR2 YSLEER. The TCR was taken from a man in his sixties in good health. Sequencing was done on a sample of blood. J is TRBJ2-1 and V is TRBV4-3, with D tentatively TRBD1 or TRBD2 (5 bases each). The CDR3 bases are TGCGCCAGCGGGGGGCAGTTCTTC. Protein product: CASGGQFF.